This T cell receptor beta chain was identified in a study of blood T cell repertoires in COVID-19. Participant reports of clinical history set cohort assignment. Two negative PCRs, clearance, or symptom resolution were required of recovered Cohort 3 donors. The CDR3 consists of 13 residues. The V gene lost 2 bases and the J gene lost 4 bases, with 8 bases spanning the gap. Germline CDR1 and CDR2: MNHEY and SVGAGI. In the original analysis: Reference gene primer amplification gave nucleated cell count estimates. The repertoire was sequenced with immunoSEQ multiplex PCR; TCRdb's copy has only in-frame clones and lacks some. The V and J calls and clone size were taken over from that table, and D and trimming were inferred from the DNA. Of approximately 170,000 clones in the sample, about nine tenths were seen once.

The receptor was isolated from a woman under 30 who had recovered from COVID-19. The V call is TRBV6-5, the J call TRBJ2-5, with D perhaps matching TRBD2 (5 bases). The sample taken for sequencing was PBMCs or T cells enriched from blood (not recorded which). The CDR3 region is CASSYREGETQYF. The CDR3 nucleotides are TGTGCCAGCAGTTACCGAGAGGGAGAGACCCAGTACTTC.